One sample yielded the 8 T cell receptor beta chains listed below, sequenced in a study of T cell responses to AZD1222 COVID-19 vaccine. The data were produced by immunoSEQ multiplex PCR, yet TCRdb's version contains in-frame clones alone and is incomplete. The sample gives around 88,000 clones, approximately 86% of which show up once; about 9.4% is in the top ten. The sample in question was peripheral blood, obtained on day 0 of MenACWY control vaccination. The origin of the receptors is an adult in good health.

The V and J genes are TRBV2 and TRBJ1-1, with 7 bases lining up with TRBD1. CDR3 size: 16 residues. Germline CDR1 reads SNHLY; CDR2 reads FYNNEI. Trimming at V came to 7 bases and at J to 4 bases, leaving 15 bases not matched to a gene. The CDR3 loop reads CASNQKTGNRGTEAFF. In DNA, the CDR3 is TGTGCCAGCAACCAAAAGACAGGGAATAGAGGCACTGAAGCTTTCTTT.

V usage is TRBV5-5 and J usage is TRBJ1-4; 9 nucleotides match TRBD1. CDR1 and CDR2 from the germline V gene are SGHKS and YYEKEE (reference sequence). The CDR3 length is 15 residues. Trimming took 1 base from V and 5 from J; bases not matched to a gene: 3. CDR3 sequence reads: CASSLWDRENEKLFF. CDR3 bases: TGTGCCAGCAGCTTGTGGGACAGGGAGAATGAAAAACTGTTTTTT.

The chain links TRBV30 to TRBJ2-1, with D uncertain. Germline CDR1 is GTSNPN and CDR2 is SVGIG (reference sequence). The CDR3 is 13 residues long. The V and J ends lost 2 bases and 7 bases respectively, with 12 bases between them. The CDR3 protein is CAWSRANLNEQFF. The DNA of the CDR3 is TGTGCCTGGAGTAGGGCTAACCTTAATGAGCAGTTCTTC.

The gene calls are TRBV6-2 or TRBV6-3 and TRBJ1-5; D uncertain. The germline CDR1 and CDR2 sequences are MNHEY and SVGEGT. Trimming pared 2 bases from V and 6 bases from J, leaving 8 bases between. The CDR3 is 13 amino acids. In DNA form, the CDR3 reads TGTGCCAGCAGTTACAAGGGCGCTCAGCCCCAGCATTTT. It yields the protein CASSYKGAQPQHF.

This CDR3 is CASSEAYSGNTIYF. CDR3 sequence (DNA): TGTGCCAGCAGTGAAGCATACTCTGGAAACACCATATATTTT. The chain combines TRBV6-1 with TRBJ1-3, with unresolved D. The germline gives CDR1 MNHNS, CDR2 SASEGT. V lost 0 bases and J 0 bases, leaving 3 bases between the germline ends. The CDR3 length is 14 residues.

This clone was seen a few times. The V and J genes are TRBV6-4 and TRBJ1-2, with 8 bases that match TRBD1. Germline-derived CDR1 and CDR2 are MRHNA and SNTAGT. J gave up 6 bases and V 2 bases, and 11 bases lay outside the gene matches. The CDR3 has 16 residues. For the CDR3, the DNA is TGTGCCAGCAGTGACAGTCGGGCCAGGGGGCTTAATGGCTACACCTTC. Amino acid sequence: CASSDSRARGLNGYTF.

This chain uses TRBV5-4 with TRBJ1-1, with D perhaps matching TRBD1 (6 bases). Germline CDR1 is SGHNT and CDR2 is YYREEE (reference sequence). The CDR3 covers 16 residues. Trimming cost V 2 bases and J 4 bases, with 18 bases left between them. CDR3 in DNA: TGTGCCAGCAGCTTAGCAGGGGCGACATCGAGCACTGAAGCTTTCTTT. The encoded protein is CASSLAGATSSTEAFF.

This clone was observed once. A junction end diverges from the germline sequence, so it may reflect a read error. The rearrangement links TRBV6-2 or TRBV6-3 to TRBJ1-1; 7 bases agree with TRBD1. CDR3 length: 14 amino acids. Germline V CDR1 and CDR2: MNHEY, SVGEGT. CDR3 sequence (DNA): TGTGCCAGCAATTACAGGGGAGGCGGGACTGAAGCTTTCTTT. Translating gives CASNYRGGGTEAFF.